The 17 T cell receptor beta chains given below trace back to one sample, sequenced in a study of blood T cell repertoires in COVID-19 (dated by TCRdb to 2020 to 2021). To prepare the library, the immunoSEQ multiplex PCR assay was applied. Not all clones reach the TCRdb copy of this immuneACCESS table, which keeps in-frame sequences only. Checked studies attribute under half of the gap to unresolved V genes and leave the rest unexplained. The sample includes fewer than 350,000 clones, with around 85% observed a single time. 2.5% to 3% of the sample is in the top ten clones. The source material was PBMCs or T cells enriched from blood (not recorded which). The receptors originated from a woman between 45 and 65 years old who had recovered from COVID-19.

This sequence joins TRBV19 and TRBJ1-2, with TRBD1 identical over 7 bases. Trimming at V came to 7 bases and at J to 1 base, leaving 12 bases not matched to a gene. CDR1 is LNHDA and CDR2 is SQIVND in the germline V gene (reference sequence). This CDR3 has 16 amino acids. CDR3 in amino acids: CASTLGGQALNYGYTF. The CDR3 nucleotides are TGTGCCAGTACCCTCGGAGGACAGGCCCTTAACTATGGCTACACCTTC.

The chain's CDR3 is CASSPPFDNSPLHF. DNA for the CDR3: TGTGCCAGCTCACCCCCTTTCGATAATTCACCCCTCCACTTT. The chain combines TRBV18 with TRBJ1-6; D ambiguous. The CDR3 runs 14 residues. Trimming pared 3 bases from V and 5 bases from J, leaving 8 bases between. Germline V gene lookup returns CDR1 KGHSH and CDR2 LQKENI.

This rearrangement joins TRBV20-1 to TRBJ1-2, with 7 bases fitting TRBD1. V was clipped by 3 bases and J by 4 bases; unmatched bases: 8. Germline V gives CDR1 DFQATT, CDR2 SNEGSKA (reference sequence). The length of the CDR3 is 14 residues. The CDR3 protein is CSASGTAIPYGYTF. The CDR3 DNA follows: TGCAGTGCTAGTGGGACAGCAATACCCTATGGCTACACCTTC.

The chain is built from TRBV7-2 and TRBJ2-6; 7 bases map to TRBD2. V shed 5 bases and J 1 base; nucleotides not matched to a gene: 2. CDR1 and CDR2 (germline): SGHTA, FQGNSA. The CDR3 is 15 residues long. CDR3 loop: CASSPGLSGANVLTF. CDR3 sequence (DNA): TGTGCCAGCAGCCCGGGACTATCTGGGGCCAACGTCCTGACTTTC. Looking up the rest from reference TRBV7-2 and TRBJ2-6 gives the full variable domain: GAGVSQSPSNKVTEKGKDVELRCDPISGHTALYWYRQSLGQGLEFLIYFQGNSAPDKSGLPSDRFSAERTGGSVSTLTIQRTQQEDSAVYLCASSPGLSGANVLTFGAGSRLTVL.

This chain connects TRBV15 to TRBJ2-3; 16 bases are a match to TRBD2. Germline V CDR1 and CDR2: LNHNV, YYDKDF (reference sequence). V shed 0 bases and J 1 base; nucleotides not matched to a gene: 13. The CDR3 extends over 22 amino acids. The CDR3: CATSRDYKPGLAGGARTDTQYF. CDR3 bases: TGTGCCACCAGCAGAGATTATAAACCGGGACTAGCGGGGGGGGCTCGCACAGATACGCAGTATTTT.

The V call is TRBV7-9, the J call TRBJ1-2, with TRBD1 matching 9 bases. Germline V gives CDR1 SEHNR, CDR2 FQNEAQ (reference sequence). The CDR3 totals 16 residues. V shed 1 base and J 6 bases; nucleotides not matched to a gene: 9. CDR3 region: CASSLELGDREDGYTF. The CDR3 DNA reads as TGTGCCAGCAGCTTAGAATTGGGGGACAGGGAAGATGGCTACACCTTC.

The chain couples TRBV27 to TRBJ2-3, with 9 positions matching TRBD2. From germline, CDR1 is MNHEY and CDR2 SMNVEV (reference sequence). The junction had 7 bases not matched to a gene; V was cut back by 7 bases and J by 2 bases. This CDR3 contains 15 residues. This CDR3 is CASTHSGRATDTQYF. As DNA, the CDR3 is TGTGCCAGCACCCATAGCGGGAGAGCCACAGATACGCAGTATTTT.

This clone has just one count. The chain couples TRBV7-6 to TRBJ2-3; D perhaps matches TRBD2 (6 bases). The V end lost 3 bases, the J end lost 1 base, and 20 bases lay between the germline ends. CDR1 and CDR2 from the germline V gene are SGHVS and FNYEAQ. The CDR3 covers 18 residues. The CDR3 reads CASSFGAGWETGTDTQYF. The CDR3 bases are TGTGCCAGCAGCTTCGGGGCGGGGTGGGAAACTGGCACAGATACGCAGTATTTT.

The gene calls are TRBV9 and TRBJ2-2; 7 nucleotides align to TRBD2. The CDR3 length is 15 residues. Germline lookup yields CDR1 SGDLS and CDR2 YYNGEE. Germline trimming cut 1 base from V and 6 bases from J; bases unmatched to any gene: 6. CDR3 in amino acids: CASSVLAEGAGELFF. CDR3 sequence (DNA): TGTGCCAGCAGCGTACTAGCGGAGGGAGCCGGGGAGCTGTTTTTT.

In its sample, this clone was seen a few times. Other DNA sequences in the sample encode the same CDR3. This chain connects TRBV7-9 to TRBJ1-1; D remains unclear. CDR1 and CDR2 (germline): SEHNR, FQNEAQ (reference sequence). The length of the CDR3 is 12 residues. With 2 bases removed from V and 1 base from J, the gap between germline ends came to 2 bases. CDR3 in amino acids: CASSLQNTEAFF. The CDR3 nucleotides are TGTGCCAGCAGCTTACAGAACACTGAAGCTTTCTTT.

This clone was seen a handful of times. CDR3 sequence (DNA): TGTGCCAGCAGCCTAACCGGGGAAAATCAGCCCCAGCATTTT. Translating it yields CASSLTGENQPQHF. The chain joins TRBV14 to TRBJ1-5, with D uncertain. V lost 4 bases and J lost 4, with 11 bases in between. This CDR3 has 14 residues. Per the germline V gene, CDR1 is SGHDN and CDR2 is FVKESK.

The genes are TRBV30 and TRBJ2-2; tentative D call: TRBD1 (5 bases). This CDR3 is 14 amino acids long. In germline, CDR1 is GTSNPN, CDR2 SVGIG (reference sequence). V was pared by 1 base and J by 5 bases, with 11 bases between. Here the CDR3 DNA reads TGTGCCTGGAGTGGGACACAAATTACCGGGGAGCTGTTTTTT. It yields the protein CAWSGTQITGELFF.

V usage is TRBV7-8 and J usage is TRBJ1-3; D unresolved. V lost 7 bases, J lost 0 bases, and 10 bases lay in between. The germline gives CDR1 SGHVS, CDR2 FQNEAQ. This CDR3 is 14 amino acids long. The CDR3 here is CASTSVTSGNTIYF. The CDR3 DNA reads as TGTGCCAGCACGTCAGTTACCTCTGGAAACACCATATATTTT.

The CDR3 coding sequence is TGTGCCAGCAGTTACTCGACAGGGGCAGGCTCACCCCTCCACTTT. As protein: CASSYSTGAGSPLHF. This rearrangement joins TRBV6-5 to TRBJ1-6, with 8 bases fitting TRBD1. There are 15 residues in the CDR3. Germline loops: CDR1 MNHEY, CDR2 SVGAGI. V gave up 0 bases and J gave up 10 bases; unmatched junction bases: 5.

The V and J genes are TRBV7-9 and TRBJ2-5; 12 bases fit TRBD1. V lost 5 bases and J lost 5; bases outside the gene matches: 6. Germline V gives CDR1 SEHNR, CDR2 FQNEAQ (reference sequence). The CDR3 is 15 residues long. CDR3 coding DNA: TGTGCCAGCAGCCCCCGGGACAGGGGGCAGGAGACCCAGTACTTC. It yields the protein CASSPRDRGQETQYF.

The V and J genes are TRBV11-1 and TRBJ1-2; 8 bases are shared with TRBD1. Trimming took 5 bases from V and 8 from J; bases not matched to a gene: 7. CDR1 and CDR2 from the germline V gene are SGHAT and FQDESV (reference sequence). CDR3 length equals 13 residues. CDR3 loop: CASSPRQGTGYTF. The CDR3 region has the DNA TGTGCCAGCAGCCCACGACAGGGGACCGGCTACACCTTC.

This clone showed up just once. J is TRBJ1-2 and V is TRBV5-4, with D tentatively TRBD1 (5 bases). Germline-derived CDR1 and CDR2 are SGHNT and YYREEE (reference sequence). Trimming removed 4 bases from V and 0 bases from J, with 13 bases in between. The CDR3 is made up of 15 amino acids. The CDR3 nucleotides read TGTGCCAGCAGCGGGGCGCAGGGTGCTAACTATGGCTACACCTTC. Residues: CASSGAQGANYGYTF.